This TCR beta chain appears in the sequencing data of a study of blood T cell repertoires in COVID-19. The V gene's germline CDR1 is GTSNPN and CDR2 SVGIG (reference sequence). V was shortened by 0 bases and J by 5 bases, with 19 bases between the two germline ends. CDR3 length: 16 residues. The repertoire was sequenced with immunoSEQ multiplex PCR; TCRdb's copy has only in-frame clones and lacks some. The sample has approximately 210,000 clones, roughly four fifths seen once; the top ten hold about 12%. Sequencing was done on a sample of peripheral blood. The TCR originated in a woman in her forties with acute or convalescent COVID-19. The chain employs TRBV30 and TRBJ1-2; TRBD1 is a possible D gene (5 bases). CDR3 bases: TGTGCCTGGAGTGTAGGGGCAGGGTCGGGTATATATGGCTACACCTTC. This codes for CAWSVGAGSGIYGYTF.